The following is a T cell receptor (beta chain) sequence with its context. This sample stems from a study of blood T cell repertoires in COVID-19. CDR1 and CDR2 (germline): SQVTM, ANQGSEA. Losses at the gene ends were 6 bases for V and 5 bases for J; bases not matched to a gene: 3. CDR3 length: 13 residues. In the authors' methods: Amplification from reference gene primers served as the basis for estimated nucleated cell counts. The method was immunoSEQ multiplex PCR; TCRdb's version includes in-frame clones alone and lacks a portion of them. Clone size and V and J calls were adopted from that table, with D and trimming inferred from the DNA. This sample has roughly 62,000 clones, with around nine tenths found just once.

The sequenced sample was peripheral blood. The TCR originated in a man in his 70s with acute or convalescent COVID-19. The rearrangement joins TRBV29-1 to TRBJ1-5, with TRBD1 identical over 11 bases. The CDR3 nucleotides are TGCAGCGTGGGACAGGGGGAAGATCAGCCCCAGCATTTT. This codes for CSVGQGEDQPQHF. The whole variable domain, filled in from reference TRBV29-1 and TRBJ1-5, reads SAVISQKPSRDICQRGTSLTIQCQVDSQVTMMFWYRQQPGQSLTLIATANQGSEATYESGFVIDKFPISRPNLTFSTLTVSNMSPEDSSIYLCSVGQGEDQPQHFGDGTRLSIL.